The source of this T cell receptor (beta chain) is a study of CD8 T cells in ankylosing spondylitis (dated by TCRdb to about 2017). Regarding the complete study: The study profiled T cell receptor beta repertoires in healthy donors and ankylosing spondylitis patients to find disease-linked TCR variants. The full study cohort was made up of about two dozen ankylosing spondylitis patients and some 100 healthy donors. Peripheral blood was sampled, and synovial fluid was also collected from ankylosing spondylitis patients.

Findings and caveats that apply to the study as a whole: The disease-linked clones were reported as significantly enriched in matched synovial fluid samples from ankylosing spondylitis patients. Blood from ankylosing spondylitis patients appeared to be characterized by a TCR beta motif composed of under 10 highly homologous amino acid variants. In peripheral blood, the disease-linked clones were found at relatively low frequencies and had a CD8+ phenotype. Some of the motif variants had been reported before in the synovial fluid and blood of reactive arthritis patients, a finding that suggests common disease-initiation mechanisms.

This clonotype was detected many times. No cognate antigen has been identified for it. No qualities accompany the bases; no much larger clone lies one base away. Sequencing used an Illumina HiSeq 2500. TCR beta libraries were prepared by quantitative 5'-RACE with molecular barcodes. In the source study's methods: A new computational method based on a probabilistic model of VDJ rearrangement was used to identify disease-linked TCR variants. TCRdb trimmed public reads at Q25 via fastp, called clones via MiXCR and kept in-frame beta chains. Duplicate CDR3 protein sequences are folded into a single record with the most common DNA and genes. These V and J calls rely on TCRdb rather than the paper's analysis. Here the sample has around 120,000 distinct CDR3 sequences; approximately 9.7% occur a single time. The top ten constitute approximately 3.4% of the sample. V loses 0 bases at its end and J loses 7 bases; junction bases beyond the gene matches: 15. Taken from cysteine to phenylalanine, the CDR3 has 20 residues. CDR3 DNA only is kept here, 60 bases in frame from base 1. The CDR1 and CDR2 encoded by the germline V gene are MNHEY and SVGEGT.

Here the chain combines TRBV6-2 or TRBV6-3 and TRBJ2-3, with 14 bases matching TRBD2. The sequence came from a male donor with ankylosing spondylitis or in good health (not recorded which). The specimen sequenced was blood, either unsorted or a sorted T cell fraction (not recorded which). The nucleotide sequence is TGTGCCAGCAGTTACTCGGGGGGTCCGGGACTAGCGGGAGCAACATATACGCAGTATTTT. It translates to CASSYSGGPGLAGATYTQYF.